The 18 T cell receptor beta chains below come from one sample, sequenced in a study of cytomegalovirus exposure and HLA in healthy donors. 13 Jbeta primers and 60 Vbeta primers were used for the PCR. Assay: immunoSEQ multiplex PCR; the TCRdb copy retains only in-frame clones and omits some. This sample yields roughly 180,000 clones, of which 84% are seen a single time; around 1.2% belongs to the top ten. Material for sequencing was PBMCs. These receptors were taken from a girl aged 2-10 years in good health and CMV-seropositive.

This clone was detected a few times. The chain employs TRBV19 and TRBJ2-2, with 8 bases matching TRBD2. CDR1 LNHDA and CDR2 SQIVND come from the germline V gene (reference sequence). The length of the CDR3 is 17 residues. Losses at the gene ends were 5 bases for V and 5 bases for J; bases not matched to a gene: 13. CDR3 sequence reads: CASSPRAGGGSTGELFF. CDR3 DNA: TGTGCCAGTAGTCCCCGGGCGGGGGGCGGGTCAACCGGGGAGCTGTTTTTT.

This chain joins TRBV19 and TRBJ2-4; D uncertain. V lost 6 bases, J lost 2 bases, and 14 bases lay in between. Germline assignment: CDR1 LNHDA and CDR2 SQIVND (reference sequence). There are 15 residues in the CDR3. CDR3 DNA: TGTGCCAGTAGCCCAGTTTTTTCTCCCAAAAACATTCAGTACTTC. Amino acids: CASSPVFSPKNIQYF.

This rearrangement joins TRBV5-1 to TRBJ2-2; 9 bases map to TRBD1. CDR3 size: 16 residues. CDR1 and CDR2 from the germline V gene are SGHRS and YFSETQ. With V trimmed by 3 bases and J by 1 base, 4 bases remained unmatched. The CDR3 loop reads CASSWGGQGNTGELFF. Here the CDR3 DNA reads TGCGCCAGCAGCTGGGGGGGACAGGGGAACACCGGGGAGCTGTTTTTT.

The rearrangement uses TRBV5-1 and TRBJ1-1, with 7 positions matching TRBD1. Germline trimming cut 4 bases from V and 0 bases from J; bases unmatched to any gene: 3. The CDR3 spans 14 residues. Germline CDR1 and CDR2: SGHRS and YFSETQ. The CDR3 nucleotides are TGCGCCAGCAGCGTGGGACAGATGAACACTGAAGCTTTCTTT. It yields the protein CASSVGQMNTEAFF.

CDR3: CAWSGDSYSYNEQFF. The CDR3 DNA reads as TGTGCCTGGAGCGGTGACAGTTACTCCTACAATGAGCAGTTCTTC. The chain joins TRBV30 to TRBJ2-1; a weak D match, TRBD1 (5 bases). V was clipped by 3 bases and J by 0 bases, with 12 bases between them. The CDR3 has 15 amino acids. Germline CDR1 GTSNPN, CDR2 SVGIG (reference sequence).

V gene TRBV5-1 combines with J gene TRBJ2-3, with no clear D. The ends were cut back, 2 bases at V and 2 bases at J, with 9 bases in the middle. CDR1 is SGHRS, CDR2 YFSETQ, per germline. The CDR3 is 14 amino acids. The CDR3 sequence: CASSFGGLTDTQYF. For the CDR3, the DNA is TGCGCCAGCAGCTTTGGCGGCCTCACAGATACGCAGTATTTT.

V is TRBV4-1 and J is TRBJ1-2; D ambiguous. The CDR3 loop spans 16 amino acids. CDR1 is MGHRA, CDR2 YSYEKL, per germline. V lost 3 bases, J lost 4 bases, and 18 bases lay in between. The CDR3 DNA is TGCGCCAGCAGCCATGCCCCGGGAGCTCCGGGCTATGGCTACACCTTC. It is translated as CASSHAPGAPGYGYTF.

This sequence joins TRBV5-6 and TRBJ2-1; tentative D call: TRBD1 (5 bases). Germline CDR1 reads SGHDT; CDR2 reads YYEEEE. V gave up 2 bases and J gave up 7 bases, with 19 bases separating them. There are 16 residues in the CDR3. CDR3 sequence: CASSFPQGAMGNEQFF. CDR3 DNA sequence: TGTGCCAGCAGCTTTCCCCAGGGTGCCATGGGGAATGAGCAGTTCTTC.

This clone was detected only once. CDR3 DNA: TGCAGTGCTTTCACGGAGAATGGCTACACCTTC. The encoded protein is CSAFTENGYTF. J is TRBJ1-2 and V is TRBV20-1; no clear D. Germline CDR1 DFQATT, CDR2 SNEGSKA (reference sequence). The CDR3 runs 11 residues. The germline V and J ends were trimmed by 5 bases and 6 bases, with 10 bases remaining between them.

This chain connects TRBV7-9 to TRBJ2-3; 7 positions agree with TRBD2. V lost 5 bases and J lost 1; bases outside the gene matches: 3. CDR1 SEHNR and CDR2 FQNEAQ come from the germline V gene (reference sequence). The length of the CDR3 is 14 residues. The CDR3: CASSPSGGTDTQYF. CDR3 DNA sequence: TGTGCCAGCAGCCCGAGCGGGGGCACAGATACGCAGTATTTT.

Notes on this clone: The sample contains more than one DNA sequence encoding this CDR3. The chain employs TRBV6-1 and TRBJ2-7, with D possibly matching TRBD1 (6 bases). This CDR3 is built from 14 residues. Germline assignment: CDR1 MNHNS and CDR2 SASEGT. Trimming took 9 bases from V and 5 from J, leaving 20 bases between them. The CDR3 protein is CASRGSSGSDEQYF. CDR3 sequence (DNA): TGTGCCAGTAGGGGGTCTAGTGGGAGCGACGAGCAGTACTTC.

The chain uses TRBV19 and TRBJ2-2; TRBD2 aligns across 13 bases. After removal of 7 bases from V and 4 bases from J, the junction contained 6 bases not matched to a gene. Germline values: CDR1 LNHDA, CDR2 SQIVND (reference sequence). The CDR3 loop spans 16 amino acids. In nucleotides, the CDR3 is TGTGCCAGTAATCCCAGGACTAGCGGGAGCACCGGGGAGCTGTTTTTT. Its protein is CASNPRTSGSTGELFF.

This chain joins TRBV19 and TRBJ1-5; no clear D. Germline V CDR1 and CDR2: LNHDA, SQIVND (reference sequence). The CDR3 contains 15 residues. Trimming left V 3 bases short and J 1 base short, with 10 bases between. CDR3 DNA sequence: TGTGCCAGTAGTATGGAGGGTGAGAGCAATCAGCCCCAGCATTTT. Its translation is CASSMEGESNQPQHF.

The rearrangement links TRBV6-1 to TRBJ2-7, with 12 bases that match TRBD1. The length of the CDR3 is 15 residues. Trimming took 6 bases from V and 6 from J; bases not matched to a gene: 9. The germline V gene encodes CDR1 MNHNS and CDR2 SASEGT. The CDR3 coding sequence is TGTGCCAGCAGACGGGACAGGGGGCCGATTGGCGAGCAGTACTTC. Its protein product is CASRRDRGPIGEQYF.

The V and J genes are TRBV25-1 and TRBJ2-1, with 7 bases lining up with TRBD2. Germline CDR1 and CDR2: MGHDK and SYGVNS. The ends lost 5 bases at V and 5 bases at J; junction bases unmatched: 12. This CDR3 spans 16 amino acids. Here the CDR3 reads CASSNPSAGDNNEQFF. The CDR3 bases are TGTGCCAGCAGTAACCCCAGTGCGGGAGATAACAATGAGCAGTTCTTC.

This chain connects TRBV27 to TRBJ2-2; perhaps TRBD2 as D (7 bases). V was pared by 7 bases and J by 4 bases, with 16 bases between. There are 15 residues in the CDR3. Germline V gene lookup returns CDR1 MNHEY and CDR2 SMNVEV (reference sequence). The CDR3, as DNA: TGTGCCAGCATCCCGGGGGGCAGCTTCACCGGGGAGCTGTTTTTT. The encoded protein is CASIPGGSFTGELFF.

The J gene is TRBJ2-7, the V gene TRBV28; a possible D gene is TRBD1 (6 bases). V was trimmed by 5 bases and J by 4 bases, leaving 18 bases between them. CDR3 length: 15 amino acids. From germline, CDR1 is MDHEN and CDR2 SYDVKM. CDR3 sequence reads: CASSPIRDISYEQYF. The CDR3 bases are TGTGCCAGCAGTCCCATTCGGGACATTTCTTACGAGCAGTACTTC. Using reference TRBV28 and TRBJ2-7 for the parts outside the CDR3, the full variable domain is DVKVTQSSRYLVKRTGEKVFLECVQDMDHENMFWYRQDPGLGLRLIYFSYDVKMKEKGDIPEGYSVSREKKERFSLILESASTNQTSMYLCASSPIRDISYEQYFGPGTRLTVT.

This chain links TRBV6-5 with TRBJ2-7; TRBD1 aligns across 12 bases. The germline CDR1 and CDR2 sequences are MNHEY and SVGAGI. This CDR3 has 15 amino acids. Trimming removed 5 bases from V and 10 bases from J; junction bases left unmatched: 12. CDR3 nucleotides: TGTGCCAGCAGTCGCAGACCGGGACAGGGGGCGAATCAGTACTTC. This encodes CASSRRPGQGANQYF.